These 7 T cell receptor beta chains came from one sample sequenced in a study of blood T cell repertoires in COVID-19. Libraries were prepared by immunoSEQ multiplex PCR; TCRdb keeps only in-frame clonotypes and omits some of them. The table records tens of thousands of clones, nearly 90% of them present only once. The sequenced sample consisted of peripheral blood. The receptors originated from a woman of 80 years or more with active or convalescent COVID-19.

This chain uses TRBV5-1 with TRBJ2-1; TRBD1 matches at 7 bases. The CDR3 covers 18 residues. CDR1 and CDR2 (germline): SGHRS, YFSETQ. After removal of 2 bases from V and 2 bases from J, the junction contained 13 bases not matched to a gene. CDR3 residues: CASSFPREGGIAYNEQFF. DNA for the CDR3: TGCGCCAGCAGCTTCCCCCGTGAAGGGGGCATCGCCTACAATGAGCAGTTCTTC.

This chain uses TRBV27 with TRBJ2-5; D is unclear. CDR3 length: 14 residues. V lost 5 bases to trimming and J lost 9 bases, with 19 bases between them. Germline CDR1 reads MNHEY; CDR2 reads SMNVEV (reference sequence). CDR3 amino acids: CASSGTGSVGAQYF. The DNA of the CDR3 is TGTGCCAGCAGTGGTACCGGGTCCGTCGGAGCCCAGTACTTC.

This chain uses TRBV11-2 with TRBJ2-1, with D uncertain. The V gene's germline CDR1 is SGHAT and CDR2 FQNNGV. V was cut by 1 base and J by 9 bases, with 13 bases left in between. The CDR3 loop spans 14 amino acids. The CDR3 region is CASSLGSLQVEQFF. CDR3 DNA: TGTGCCAGCAGCTTAGGGTCTTTGCAGGTTGAGCAGTTCTTC.

The count of this clone is one. The rearrangement uses TRBV5-4 and TRBJ1-1, with 7 nucleotides matching TRBD1. The CDR3 contains 16 residues. V lost 4 bases, J lost 1 base, and 10 bases stayed unmatched. Germline V gene data show CDR1 as SGHNT and CDR2 as YYREEE (reference sequence). Here the CDR3 DNA reads TGTGCCAGCAGCCTAAACCCGACAGGGCAGAACACTGAAGCTTTCTTT. Protein: CASSLNPTGQNTEAFF.

The rearrangement links TRBV2 to TRBJ2-7; TRBD1 agrees at 7 bases. This CDR3 has 13 residues. Germline loops: CDR1 SNHLY, CDR2 FYNNEI. With 5 bases clipped from V and 9 bases from J, the junction kept 10 bases outside the gene matches. The CDR3 loop reads CASSRTGTWGQYF. CDR3 nucleotides: TGTGCCAGCAGTAGGACAGGCACCTGGGGGCAGTACTTC.

V is TRBV18 and J is TRBJ1-2, with 7 positions matching TRBD1. V shed 3 bases and J 4 bases; nucleotides not matched to a gene: 8. Germline V gene lookup returns CDR1 KGHSH and CDR2 LQKENI. This CDR3 region has 15 residues. The CDR3 nucleotides are TGTGCCAGCTCACCTACAGGGGAAACGTCCTATGGCTACACCTTC. Amino acid sequence: CASSPTGETSYGYTF.

In DNA form, the CDR3 reads TGTGCCAGCAGCTTATTTGTGGGACAGGGAAACTCTGGAAACACCATATATTTT. Protein sequence: CASSLFVGQGNSGNTIYF. J is TRBJ1-3 and V is TRBV7-2; 9 nucleotides align to TRBD1. Looked up from germline, CDR1 is SGHTA and CDR2 is FQGNSA. There are 18 residues in the CDR3. V was clipped by 2 bases and J by 0 bases; unmatched bases: 8.